This T cell receptor (beta chain) was found in a study of control samples from healthy donors and cancer patients. CDR1 is KGHSH and CDR2 is LQKENI in the germline V gene. The CDR3 consists of 15 residues. Trimming took 2 bases from V and 6 from J; bases not matched to a gene: 4. Profiling relied on immunoSEQ multiplex PCR, and the TCRdb table lists in-frame clones only, not all of them. The data hold approximately 100,000 clones, with around nine tenths observed a single time. This chain links TRBV18 with TRBJ1-6, with 7 bases matching TRBD1. Sequences were obtained from blood. The receptor was derived from a man between 25 and 39 years old in good health. The CDR3 sequence is CASSPGQGGNSPLHF. CDR3 sequence (DNA): TGTGCCAGCTCACCAGGGCAGGGGGGTAATTCACCCCTCCACTTT. The complete variable domain, with remaining parts taken from reference TRBV18 and TRBJ1-6, reads NAGVMQNPRHLVRRRGQEARLRCSPMKGHSHVYWYRQLPEEGLKFMVYLQKENIIDESGMPKERFSAEFPKEGPSILRIQQVVRGDSAAYFCASSPGQGGNSPLHFGNGTRLTVT.